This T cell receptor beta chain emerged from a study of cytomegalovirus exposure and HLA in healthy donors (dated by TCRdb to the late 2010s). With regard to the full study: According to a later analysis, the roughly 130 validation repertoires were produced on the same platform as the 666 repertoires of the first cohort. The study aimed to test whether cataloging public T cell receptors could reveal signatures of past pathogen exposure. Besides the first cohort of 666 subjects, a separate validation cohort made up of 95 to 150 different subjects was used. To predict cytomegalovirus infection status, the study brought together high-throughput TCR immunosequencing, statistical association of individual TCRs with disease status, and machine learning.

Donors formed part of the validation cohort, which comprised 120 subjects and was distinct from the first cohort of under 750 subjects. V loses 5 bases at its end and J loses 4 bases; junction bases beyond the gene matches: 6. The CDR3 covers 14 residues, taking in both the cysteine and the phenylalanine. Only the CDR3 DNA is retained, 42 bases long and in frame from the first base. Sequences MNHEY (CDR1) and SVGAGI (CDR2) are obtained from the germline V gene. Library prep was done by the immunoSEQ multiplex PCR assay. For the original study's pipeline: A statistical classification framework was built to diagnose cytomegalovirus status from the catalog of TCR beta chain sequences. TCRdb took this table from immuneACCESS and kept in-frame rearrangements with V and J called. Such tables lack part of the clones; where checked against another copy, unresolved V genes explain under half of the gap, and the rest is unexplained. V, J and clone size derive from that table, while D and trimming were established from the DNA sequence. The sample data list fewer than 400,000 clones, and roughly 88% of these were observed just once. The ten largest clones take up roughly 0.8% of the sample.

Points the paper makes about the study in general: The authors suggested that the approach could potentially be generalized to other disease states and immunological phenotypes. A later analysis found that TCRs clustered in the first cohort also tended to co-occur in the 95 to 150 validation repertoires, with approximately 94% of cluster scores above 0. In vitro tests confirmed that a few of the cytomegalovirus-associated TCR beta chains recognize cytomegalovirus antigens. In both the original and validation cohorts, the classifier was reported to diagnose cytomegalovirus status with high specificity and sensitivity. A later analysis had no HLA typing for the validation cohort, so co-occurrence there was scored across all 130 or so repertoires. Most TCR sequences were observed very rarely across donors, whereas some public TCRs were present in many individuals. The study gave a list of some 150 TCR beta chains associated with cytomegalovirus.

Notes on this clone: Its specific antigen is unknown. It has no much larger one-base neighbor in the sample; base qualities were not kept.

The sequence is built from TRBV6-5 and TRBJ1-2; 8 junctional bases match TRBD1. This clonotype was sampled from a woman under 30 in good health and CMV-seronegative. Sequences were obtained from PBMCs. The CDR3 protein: CASSPGQGIYGYTF. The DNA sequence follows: TGTGCCAGCAGTCCCGGACAGGGTATCTATGGCTACACCTTC.